This TCR beta chain was captured by sequencing in a study of cytomegalovirus exposure and HLA in healthy donors. Overall study results and limits: CMV serostatus was the only immune exposure information that was available. TCR beta chain V- and J-gene trimming was linked, in a later analysis, to a missense variant in DCLRE1C.

Points on this clone: Antigen specificity is unknown.

Trimming left V 2 bases short and J 5 bases short, with 10 bases between. The CDR3 has 13 residues. Germline loops: CDR1 SGHRS, CDR2 YFSETQ. Researchers ran the PCR with 60 Vbeta and 13 Jbeta primers. Libraries were prepared by immunoSEQ multiplex PCR; TCRdb keeps only in-frame clonotypes and omits some of them. The data contain under 200,000 clones, approximately 80% of them singletons. The rearrangement links TRBV5-1 to TRBJ2-5; a weak D match, TRBD1 (6 bases). The sequencing sample was made of PBMCs. This clonotype originated in a man in his forties or fifties in good health and CMV-seropositive. Here the CDR3 DNA reads TGCGCCAGCAGCTTCCAGGGGCCGGAGACCCAGTACTTC. Protein product: CASSFQGPETQYF. The whole variable domain, remainder taken from reference TRBV5-1 and TRBJ2-5, is KAGVTQTPRYLIKTRGQQVTLSCSPISGHRSVSWYQQTPGQGLQFLFEYFSETQRNKGNFPGRFSGRQFSNSRSEMNVSTLELGDSALYLCASSFQGPETQYFGPGTRLLVL.